This is a list of T cell receptor beta chains from one sample in a study of cytomegalovirus exposure and HLA in healthy donors. The method was immunoSEQ multiplex PCR; TCRdb's version includes in-frame clones alone and lacks a portion of them. This listing includes more than 90,000 clones. The specimen sequenced was PBMCs. The receptors were gathered from a man aged 25 to 45 in good health and CMV-seronegative. CDR3s include the opening cysteine and the closing phenylalanine or tryptophan. D genes are given only for firm matches.

CDR3: CASTIGGGYNEQFF; D: -; V: TRBV19
CDR3: CASSLTGITEAFF; D: -; V: TRBV5-1
CDR3: CASSQERGSYEQYF; D: -; V: TRBV4-2
CDR3: CASSWGDNEQFF; D: -; V: TRBV27
CDR3: CASRPQGDQPQHF; D: TRBD1; V: TRBV2
CDR3: CASSFLAGDNEQFF; D: TRBD2; V: TRBV5-1
CDR3: CAISGGKGLGSPLHF; D: -; V: TRBV10-3
CDR3: CASSLVGGGRSKNIQYF; D: -; V: TRBV7-8
CDR3: CASSAPYRGCGTNEKLFF; D: TRBD1; V: TRBV6-1
CDR3: CASSDSIGGVETQYF; D: TRBD2; V: TRBV6-4
CDR3: CASSLTGTAPGANVLTF; D: -; V: TRBV7-3
CDR3: CASSEGGETKNIQYF; D: -; V: TRBV7-3
CDR3: CASSRSILAGGREDQETQYF; D: TRBD2; V: TRBV5-5
CDR3: CASSPQLAGHYGYTF; D: -; V: TRBV7-9
CDR3: CASSEGGHQPQHF; D: -; V: TRBV2
CDR3: CAIQTGGPGNTIYF; D: -; V: TRBV28
CDR3: CASSPGSGRAFSYEQYF; D: -; V: TRBV7-8
CDR3: CASRGREYEQYF; D: TRBD2; V: TRBV2
CDR3: CASSSGTGDPYNYGYTF; D: TRBD1; V: TRBV7-9
CDR3: CASSQDRWDRGNTQYF; D: TRBD1; V: TRBV4-2
CDR3: CASRPTWTPTYEQYF; D: -; V: TRBV28
CDR3: CASSLADAGHTGELFF; D: -; V: TRBV5-1
CDR3: CASRERPGTAYGYTF; D: TRBD1; V: TRBV2
CDR3: CASSPGQMNTEAFF; D: TRBD1; V: TRBV27
CDR3: CATSRDRGLASNEQFF; D: TRBD2; V: TRBV15
CDR3: CASSLRQGADGYTF; D: TRBD1; V: TRBV7-8
CDR3: CASSLYRGGPYEQYF; D: TRBD1; V: TRBV7-8
CDR3: CASRRSVLGDRGTEAFF; D: -; V: TRBV13
CDR3: CASRGQGEGYTF; D: TRBD1; V: TRBV7-6
CDR3: CAWSPTSGRNEQFF; D: TRBD2; V: TRBV30
CDR3: CASSLERSSYEQYF; D: -; V: TRBV5-4
CDR3: CASSEKGTERSGYTF; D: -; V: TRBV6-1
CDR3: CASSLTATNEKLFF; D: -; V: TRBV6-1
CDR3: CASSTPGQGYGYTF; D: TRBD1; V: TRBV7-2
CDR3: CASSPSGDRETQYF; D: -; V: TRBV5-1
CDR3: CASRAQEDGYTF; D: -; V: TRBV7-9
CDR3: CASSLGAAQNSPLHF; D: -; V: TRBV5-1
CDR3: CASSIGAGGANKNIQYF; D: TRBD2; V: TRBV19
CDR3: CASSYQGVSSPLHF; D: TRBD1; V: TRBV7-9
CDR3: CASSLTGAKNIQYF; D: -; V: TRBV7-9